This TCR beta chain is drawn from a study of blood T cell repertoires in COVID-19. Study processing details: By means of reference gene primer amplification, nucleated cell counts were estimated. Repertoires were generated with immunoSEQ multiplex PCR, while TCRdb's copy carries only in-frame clones and drops some. V and J calls and clone size are those listed in that table; D and trimming were worked out from the DNA. The top ten clones hold 0.9% to 1.5% of a sample with roughly 64,000 clones, just over 85% of them seen once. This CDR3 has 15 residues. The trim removed 8 bases at V and 3 bases at J, leaving 7 bases unmatched. The germline gives CDR1 MNHEY, CDR2 SVGAGI.

The TCR was taken from a middle-aged man with acute or convalescent COVID-19. Sequenced: peripheral blood. The rearrangement joins TRBV6-5 to TRBJ2-1, with TRBD1 matching over 10 bases. This CDR3 is CASETWTGGYNEQFF. The DNA of the CDR3 is TGTGCCAGCGAAACCTGGACAGGGGGCTACAATGAGCAGTTCTTC.